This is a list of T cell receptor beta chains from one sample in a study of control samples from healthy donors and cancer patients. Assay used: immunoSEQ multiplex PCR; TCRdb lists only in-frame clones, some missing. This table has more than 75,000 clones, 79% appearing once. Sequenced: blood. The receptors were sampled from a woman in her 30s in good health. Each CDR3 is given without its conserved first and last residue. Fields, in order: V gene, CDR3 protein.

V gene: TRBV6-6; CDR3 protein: ASSRTSGTNRPGELF
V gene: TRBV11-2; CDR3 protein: ASSHPTSQY
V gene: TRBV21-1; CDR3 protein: ASSSVSLGNTIY
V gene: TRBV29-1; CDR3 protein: SVEDLVTGADGYT
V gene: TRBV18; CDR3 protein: ASSPSVGQGRSPLH
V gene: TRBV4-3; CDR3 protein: ASSLGQVETQY
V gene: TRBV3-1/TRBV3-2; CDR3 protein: ASSQGLAGYNEQF
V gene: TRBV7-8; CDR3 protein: ASSRASADSYEQY
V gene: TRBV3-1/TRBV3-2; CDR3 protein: ASSQDPSRNQPQH
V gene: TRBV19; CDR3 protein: ASSKILTGPNGGAF
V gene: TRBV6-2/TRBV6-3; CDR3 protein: ASSSRDTNTGELF
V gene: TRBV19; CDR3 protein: ATKSSSSYNSPLH
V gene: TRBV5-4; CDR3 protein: ASSYPHAGGETQY
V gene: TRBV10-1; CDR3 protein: ASSRAGNPTDTQY
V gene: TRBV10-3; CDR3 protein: AISPGTANSYNEQF
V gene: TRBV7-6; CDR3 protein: ASSGEQGGGEKLF
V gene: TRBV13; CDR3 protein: ASSAPGLAGVNNEQF
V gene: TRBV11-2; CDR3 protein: ASSLVGGSGTDTQY
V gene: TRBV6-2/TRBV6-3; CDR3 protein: ASSSPQGAYSPLH
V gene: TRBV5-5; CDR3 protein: ASSSLGVGFGNSPLH
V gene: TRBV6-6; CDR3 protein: ASSYTTDTQY
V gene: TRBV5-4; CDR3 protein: ASRQDANNEQF
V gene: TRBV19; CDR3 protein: ASSLSVSNTEAF
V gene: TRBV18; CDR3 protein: ASSPYPARIKPEGYT
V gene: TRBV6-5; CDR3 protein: ATHPDRGQGSGYT
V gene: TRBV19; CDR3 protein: ASKDLGQPQH
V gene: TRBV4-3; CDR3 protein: ASSQVGGRKQF
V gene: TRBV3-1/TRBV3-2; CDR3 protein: ASSLDTSGANVLT
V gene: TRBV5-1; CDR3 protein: ASSPNGNQPQH
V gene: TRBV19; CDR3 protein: ASSRGDRSNSATQY
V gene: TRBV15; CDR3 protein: ATSRDSQGSSGNTIY
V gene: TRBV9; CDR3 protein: ASSVRGDRGRGYGYT
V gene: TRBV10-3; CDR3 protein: AINKGPTPDTQY
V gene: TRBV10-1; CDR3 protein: ASSGPRDRANTGELF
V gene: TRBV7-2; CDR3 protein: ASSVPGQGLYGYT
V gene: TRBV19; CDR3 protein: ASSIVIGATRQNSNYGYT
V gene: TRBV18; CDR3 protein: ASSAVGGSQPQH
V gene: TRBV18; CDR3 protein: ASQTGVPYNEQF
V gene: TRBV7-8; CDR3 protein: ASSSLQWRGVNTGELF
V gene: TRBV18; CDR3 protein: ASSPEVQGATDTQY
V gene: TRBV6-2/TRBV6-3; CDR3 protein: ASSYSNRRYGYT
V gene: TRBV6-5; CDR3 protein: ASSPSGGWNEQF
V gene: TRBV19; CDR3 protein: ASSMSLKDRVQETQY
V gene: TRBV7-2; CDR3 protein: ASSLSGVLTEAF
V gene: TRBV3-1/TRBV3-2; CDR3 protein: ATSHRGDYGYT
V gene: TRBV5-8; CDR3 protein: ASSHILGNEKLF
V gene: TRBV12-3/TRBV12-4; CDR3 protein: ASRRTRLRAF
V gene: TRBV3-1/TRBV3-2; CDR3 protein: ASSPTPPDTQY
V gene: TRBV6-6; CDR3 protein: ASIPSGTEAF
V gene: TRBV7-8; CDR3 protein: ASSLALSNQPQH
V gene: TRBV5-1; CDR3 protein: ASSLDWTDTQY
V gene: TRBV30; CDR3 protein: AWSLGGTSDSYEQY